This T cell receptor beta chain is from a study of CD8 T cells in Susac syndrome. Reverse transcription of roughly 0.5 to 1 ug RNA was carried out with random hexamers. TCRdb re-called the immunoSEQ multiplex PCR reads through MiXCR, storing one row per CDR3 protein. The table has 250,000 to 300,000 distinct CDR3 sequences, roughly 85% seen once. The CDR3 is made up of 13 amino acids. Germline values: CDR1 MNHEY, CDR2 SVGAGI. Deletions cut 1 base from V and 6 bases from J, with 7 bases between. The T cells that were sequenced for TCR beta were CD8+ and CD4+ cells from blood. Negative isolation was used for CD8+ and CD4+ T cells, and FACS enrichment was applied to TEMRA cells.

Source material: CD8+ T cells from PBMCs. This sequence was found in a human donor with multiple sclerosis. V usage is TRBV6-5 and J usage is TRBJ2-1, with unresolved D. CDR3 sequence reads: CASSYWGSNEQFF. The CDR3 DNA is TGTGCCAGCAGTTACTGGGGAAGCAATGAGCAGTTCTTC.